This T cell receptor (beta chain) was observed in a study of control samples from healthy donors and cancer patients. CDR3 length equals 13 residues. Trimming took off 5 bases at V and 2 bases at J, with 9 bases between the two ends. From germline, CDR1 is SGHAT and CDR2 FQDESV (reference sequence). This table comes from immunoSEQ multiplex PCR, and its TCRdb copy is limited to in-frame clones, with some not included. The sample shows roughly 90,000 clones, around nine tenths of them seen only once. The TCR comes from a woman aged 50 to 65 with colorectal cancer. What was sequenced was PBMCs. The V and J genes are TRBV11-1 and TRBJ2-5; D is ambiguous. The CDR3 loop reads CASSPTPQETQYF. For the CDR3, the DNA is TGTGCCAGCAGCCCGACCCCTCAAGAGACCCAGTACTTC.